The clone carrying this T cell receptor (beta chain) was seen just once. The record originates from a study of blood T cells in healthy people across ages. Primers used in a second PCR of about 7 to 12 cycles were a sample-barcoded 5' primer and a J-beta primer mix. From the 5' RACE reads, TCRdb called clonotypes with MiXCR, one entry per CDR3 protein. The data hold roughly 1.4 million distinct CDR3 sequences, with 55% to 75% observed a single time. V gave up 3 bases and J gave up 6 bases, with 12 bases separating them. The length of the CDR3 is 14 residues. CDR1 is DFQATT and CDR2 is SNEGSKA in the germline V gene (reference sequence). Peripheral blood from each donor was collected in a volume of 8.5 to 10 milliliters. With each sample, at least 5 micrograms of total RNA were extracted.

The sample was blood. This TCR derives from a man younger than 35 in good health. The chain couples TRBV20-1 to TRBJ1-6; weak D call: TRBD1 (5 bases). CDR3 sequence: CSASFGAPNSPLHF. CDR3 DNA sequence: TGCAGTGCTAGTTTTGGGGCGCCTAATTCACCCCTCCACTTT.